This T cell receptor (beta chain) was sequenced in a study of post-analysis software for immune sequencing data. Study outcomes and limitations: Controls' normalized Chao1 diversity significantly exceeded that of multiple sclerosis patients. Compared with controls, patients had more of about five TRBV segments, including TRBV5-6, TRBV5-1 and TRBV20-1. Clustering by F measure revealed strong co-clustering among samples prepared together in one batch.

Germline V lookup: CDR1 MNHEY, CDR2 SMNVEV (reference sequence). J was trimmed by 6 bases and V by 2 bases; bases with no gene match: 0. This CDR3 is built from 13 residues. Built from TCR beta cDNA, the libraries had unique molecular identifiers in them. Hundreds of thousands of cDNA molecules came from approximately 1 to 10 million T cells. MiXCR, applied by TCRdb to the PCR reads, yields one record per CDR3 protein. Among about 430,000 distinct CDR3 sequences listed, roughly 38% were seen once. This clonotype was recorded a few times. Its target is unknown. The sequence came from a girl under 10 years old with multiple sclerosis. Sequences were obtained from blood. The gene calls are TRBV27 and TRBJ1-2, with 10 bases matching TRBD1. CDR3 sequence (DNA): TGTGCCAGCAGTTTAGACAGGGGGCATGGCTACACCTTC. Encoded protein: CASSLDRGHGYTF.